This T cell receptor beta chain was recovered during a study of blood T cells in healthy people across ages. Study-wide findings and caveats: Any changes in expanded clonotypes were possibly confounded, as donor CMV status remained unknown.

A second PCR, run for about 6 to 12 cycles, used a sample-barcoded 5' primer plus a J-beta primer mix. TCRdb re-analysed the 5' RACE reads in MiXCR, keeping a single row per CDR3 protein. The table lists 1.5 million or so distinct CDR3 sequences, around 39% of them singletons. Concerning this clonotype: Its antigen is not identified.

Caucasian individuals from Russia who were healthy and aged 6 to 90 acted as donors. This CDR3 has 15 amino acids. Germline CDR1 reads SGHRS; CDR2 reads YFSETQ. V was pared by 4 bases and J by 4 bases, with 11 bases of the junction left unmatched. J is TRBJ2-7 and V is TRBV5-1; 7 positions match TRBD1. This TCR was recovered from a woman in her late teens or twenties in good health. Sequencing was done on a sample of blood. CDR3 residues: CASSQLPGQPYEQYF. In DNA form, the CDR3 reads TGCGCCAGCAGCCAGTTACCGGGACAGCCTTACGAGCAGTACTTC. Using reference TRBV5-1 and TRBJ2-7 for the parts outside the CDR3, the full variable domain is KAGVTQTPRYLIKTRGQQVTLSCSPISGHRSVSWYQQTPGQGLQFLFEYFSETQRNKGNFPGRFSGRQFSNSRSEMNVSTLELGDSALYLCASSQLPGQPYEQYFGPGTRLTVT.